This T cell receptor beta chain was profiled in a study of human thymus T cells. This table comes from immunoSEQ multiplex PCR, and its TCRdb copy is limited to in-frame clones, with some not included. The table shows some 120,000 clones, with about 95% occurring only once. This clone was seen a handful of times. Its antigen is unknown. CDR1 is MDHEN and CDR2 is SYDVKM in the germline V gene. J was trimmed by 4 bases and V by 3 bases; bases with no gene match: 3. The CDR3 loop spans 14 amino acids. Findings and limits, study-wide: The authors found apparently biased V and J gene usage in thymic and blood repertoires.

Corrective cardiac surgery supplied the resected thymus tissue. This chain connects TRBV28 to TRBJ1-5; 7 nucleotides line up with TRBD1. The sequence derives from a boy in the first two years of life with a congenital heart defect but otherwise immunologically healthy. Material: thymus tissue. DNA for the CDR3: TGTGCCAGCAGTTTCGGGACAGAGAATCAGCCCCAGCATTTT. Translated: CASSFGTENQPQHF.